This entry lists 23 T cell receptor beta chains sequenced from one sample in a study of Ad26.COV2.S vaccination and SARS-CoV-2 variants. The sample's treatment: roughly 19 received Ad26.COV2.S at low or high dose, single or two shots; 5 received placebo; per-sample allocation not given. Samples came from day 63 after the first vaccine or placebo injection. The repertoire was sequenced with immunoSEQ multiplex PCR; TCRdb's copy has only in-frame clones and lacks some. This sample yields approximately 350,000 clones, of which around 90% are seen a single time; roughly 3.1% belongs to the top ten. This material consisted of peripheral blood, taken in a trial of Ad26.COV2.S vaccine versus placebo. These receptor sequences come from a person between 18 and 59 years old who received the Ad26.COV2.S COVID-19 vaccine or a placebo.

The chain recombines TRBV19 with TRBJ1-5, with D maybe TRBD1 (5 bases). Per the germline V gene, CDR1 is LNHDA and CDR2 is SQIVND (reference sequence). V lost 8 bases and J lost 2, with 16 bases in between. This CDR3 has 15 residues. CDR3 bases: TGTGCCAGTGGGGGGGTAAGGGGTGGCAATCAGCCCCAGCATTTT. Translating it yields CASGGVRGGNQPQHF.

V is TRBV5-1 and J is TRBJ2-3; 8 bases are a match to TRBD1. V gave up 1 base and J gave up 2 bases; unmatched junction bases: 6. Germline assignment: CDR1 SGHRS and CDR2 YFSETQ. The CDR3 consists of 16 residues. CDR3 residues: CASSLTGGTVTDTQYF. CDR3 coding DNA: TGCGCCAGCAGCTTGACAGGGGGTACCGTCACAGATACGCAGTATTTT.

The chain couples TRBV19 to TRBJ1-3; the D gene is possibly TRBD1 (5 bases). The CDR3 is 13 residues long. Germline V gives CDR1 LNHDA, CDR2 SQIVND (reference sequence). The ends were cut back, 7 bases at V and 8 bases at J, with 15 bases in the middle. CDR3: CASTPRGGDTIYF. CDR3 coding DNA: TGTGCCAGTACCCCTCGAGGAGGGGACACCATATATTTT.

This clone has only one observation. The chain couples TRBV13 to TRBJ1-3; D unresolved. The germline V gene encodes CDR1 PRHDT and CDR2 FYEKMQ (reference sequence). This CDR3 has 15 residues. V was trimmed by 3 bases and J by 0 bases, leaving 9 bases between them. DNA of the CDR3: TGTGCCAGCAGCTTTACCTCCTCCTCTGGAAACACCATATATTTT. Protein: CASSFTSSSGNTIYF.

Concerning this clone itself: Germline and junction disagree at one end, which may indicate a read error. The chain uses TRBV7-8 and TRBJ1-4, with TRBD1 matching 8 bases. The CDR3 runs to 15 residues. Germline CDR1 SGHVS, CDR2 FQNEAQ. The DNA for the CDR3 is TGTGCCAGCAGCATGACAGGGGTGGAGGGTGAAAATCTGTTTTTT. The encoded protein is CASSMTGVEGENLFF.

The J gene is TRBJ2-1, the V gene TRBV3-1 (or the pseudogene TRBV3-2); 11 nucleotides line up with TRBD2. Trimming at V came to 0 bases and at J to 6 bases, leaving 4 bases not matched to a gene. The CDR3 sequence is 16 residues long. Germline CDR1 is LGHDT and CDR2 is YNNKEL (reference sequence). Written as DNA, the CDR3 is TGTGCCAGCAGCCAAGATTCACTAGCGGGGGCCAATGAGCAGTTCTTC. Encoded protein: CASSQDSLAGANEQFF.

This chain joins TRBV11-3 and TRBJ2-1, with 7 bases aligning to TRBD1. Germline trimming cut 1 base from V and 7 bases from J; bases unmatched to any gene: 1. Germline CDR1 reads SGHNT; CDR2 reads YENEEA. The CDR3 sequence is 13 residues long. The CDR3 sequence: CASSLGQGNEQFF. Here the CDR3 DNA reads TGTGCCAGCAGCTTAGGACAGGGTAATGAGCAGTTCTTC.

J is TRBJ1-2 and V is TRBV7-9, with 8 bases matching TRBD1. The germline V gene encodes CDR1 SEHNR and CDR2 FQNEAQ (reference sequence). V was pared by 5 bases and J by 8 bases, with 7 bases of the junction left unmatched. The CDR3 sequence is 13 residues long. The CDR3 region is CASSPDRVGGYTF. Written as DNA, the CDR3 is TGTGCCAGCAGCCCGGACAGGGTGGGGGGCTACACCTTC.

V gene TRBV6-2 or TRBV6-3 combines with J gene TRBJ2-7; TRBD2 matches at 8 bases. Germline assignment: CDR1 MNHEY and CDR2 SVGEGT. This CDR3 is built from 14 residues. V lost 5 bases, J lost 2 bases, and 5 bases stayed unmatched. The CDR3 loop reads CASSQSGGTYEQYF. CDR3 nucleotides: TGTGCCAGCAGTCAGAGCGGGGGAACCTACGAGCAGTACTTC.

The V call is TRBV13, the J call TRBJ2-5, with 10 bases lining up with TRBD1. The V gene's germline CDR1 is PRHDT and CDR2 FYEKMQ (reference sequence). Germline trimming cut 2 bases from V and 4 bases from J; bases unmatched to any gene: 4. The CDR3 is made up of 15 amino acids. The CDR3 nucleotides read TGTGCCAGCAGCTTAAGACAGGGGGCACGAGAGACCCAGTACTTC. It codes for CASSLRQGARETQYF.

This clone is a singleton in its sample. The chain's CDR3 is CASNAGGEEGYTF. The DNA of the CDR3 is TGTGCCAGCAACGCAGGGGGCGAGGAAGGCTACACCTTC. The rearrangement joins TRBV3-1 (or the pseudogene TRBV3-2) to TRBJ1-2, with 8 bases fitting TRBD1. This CDR3 contains 13 residues. With V trimmed by 7 bases and J by 8 bases, 9 bases remained unmatched. CDR1 and CDR2 (germline): LGHDT, YNNKEL (reference sequence).

This sequence joins TRBV7-2 and TRBJ1-6, with D perhaps matching TRBD1 (5 bases). The CDR3 is 13 residues long. V shed 4 bases and J shed 12 bases, with 13 bases lying between them. Looked up from germline, CDR1 is SGHTA and CDR2 is FQGNSA. The DNA for the CDR3 is TGTGCCAGCAGCTATGGACACCGGAGACCCCTCCACTTT. This encodes CASSYGHRRPLHF.

The chain is built from TRBV6-5 and TRBJ1-6; no clear D gene. Germline lookup yields CDR1 MNHEY and CDR2 SVGAGI. The CDR3 runs 15 residues. V gave up 0 bases and J gave up 7 bases, with 10 bases separating them. This CDR3 is CASSYSSEMNSPLHF. The CDR3, as DNA: TGTGCCAGCAGTTACTCGTCAGAGATGAATTCACCCCTCCACTTT.

This rearrangement joins TRBV7-2 to TRBJ2-5; 7 bases map to TRBD1. Trimming at V came to 3 bases and at J to 7 bases, leaving 11 bases not matched to a gene. Germline CDR1 SGHTA, CDR2 FQGNSA. The CDR3 runs to 15 residues. The CDR3: CASSFRTGSAGTQYF. In nucleotides, the CDR3 is TGTGCCAGCAGCTTCAGGACAGGAAGTGCGGGGACCCAGTACTTC.

This chain's CDR3 is CASRRTDYGYTF. DNA of the CDR3: TGTGCCAGCAGACGGACGGATTATGGCTACACCTTC. The V gene is TRBV11-2, the J gene TRBJ1-2; D is ambiguous. Trimming took 6 bases from V and 5 from J, leaving 10 bases between them. This CDR3 comprises 12 residues. CDR1 is SGHAT and CDR2 is FQNNGV in the germline V gene.

V is TRBV5-1 and J is TRBJ1-6; TRBD1 matches at 9 bases. Germline loops: CDR1 SGHRS, CDR2 YFSETQ. Trimming removed 4 bases from V and 9 bases from J; junction bases left unmatched: 8. The CDR3 runs 15 residues. The CDR3 DNA reads as TGCGCCAGCAGCCCTGGGGACAGGGTCCGTTCACCCCTCCACTTT. It encodes CASSPGDRVRSPLHF.

V usage is TRBV25-1 and J usage is TRBJ2-3, with TRBD2 as a possible D gene (5 bases). Germline-derived CDR1 and CDR2 are MGHDK and SYGVNS. The CDR3 is made up of 14 amino acids. Trimming shortened V by 2 bases and J by 4 bases, and 10 bases separated the two germline ends. CDR3 loop: CASSETSLSDTQYF. The CDR3 DNA sequence: TGTGCCAGCAGTGAAACTAGTCTCTCAGATACGCAGTATTTT. The full variable domain, completed using reference TRBV25-1 and TRBJ2-3, is EADIYQTPRYLVIGTGKKITLECSQTMGHDKMYWYQQDPGMELHLIHYSYGVNSTEKGDLSSESTVSRIRTEHFPLTLESARPSHTSQYLCASSETSLSDTQYFGPGTRLTVL.

This chain uses TRBV4-1 with TRBJ1-6; D is unclear. The V end was cut by 0 bases, the J end by 4 bases, with 10 bases between. CDR1 is MGHRA and CDR2 is YSYEKL in the germline V gene. The CDR3 consists of 16 residues. The CDR3 DNA reads TGCGCCAGCAGCCAAGATCCCCAGACTTATAATTCACCCCTCCACTTT. It translates to CASSQDPQTYNSPLHF.

Worth noting for this clone: Other DNA variants within this sample encode the same CDR3. The chain has TRBV5-5 and TRBJ1-1, with unresolved D. Trimming took off 0 bases at V and 4 bases at J, with 1 base between the two ends. Germline V CDR1 and CDR2: SGHKS, YYEKEE (reference sequence). The CDR3 is 11 amino acids. This CDR3 is CASSLGTEAFF. The CDR3 DNA sequence: TGTGCCAGCAGCTTGGGCACTGAAGCTTTCTTT. Together with reference TRBV5-5 and TRBJ1-1, the CDR3 gives the full variable domain: DAGVTQSPTHLIKTRGQQVTLRCSPISGHKSVSWYQQVLGQGPQFIFQYYEKEERGRGNFPDRFSARQFPNYSSELNVNALLLGDSALYLCASSLGTEAFFGQGTRLTVV.

CDR3 bases: TGCGCCAGCAGCCAGAACCACGGGGTGGACTATGGCTACACCTTC. Its translation: CASSQNHGVDYGYTF. This sequence joins TRBV4-1 and TRBJ1-2, with D uncertain. Trimming stripped 3 bases from V and 3 bases from J, with 14 bases between. The CDR3 is 15 amino acids. Germline V gives CDR1 MGHRA, CDR2 YSYEKL.

The rearrangement uses TRBV23-1 and TRBJ2-7, with D possibly matching TRBD2 (6 bases). TRBV23-1 is filed as an ORF, its function uncertain. V lost 8 bases, J lost 1 base, and 18 bases lay in between. CDR3 length equals 15 residues. In DNA form, the CDR3 reads TGCGCCAGCGACCAAGCGGGCTCTTTTTCCTACGAGCAGTACTTC. It yields the protein CASDQAGSFSYEQYF.

The chain's CDR3 is CAWSVWPGKTGELFF. In nucleotides, the CDR3 is TGTGCCTGGAGTGTATGGCCAGGGAAAACCGGGGAGCTGTTTTTT. The chain recombines TRBV30 with TRBJ2-2; the D gene is possibly TRBD1 (5 bases). Germline V gene lookup returns CDR1 GTSNPN and CDR2 SVGIG (reference sequence). V dropped 0 bases and J dropped 5 bases, with 13 bases sitting between them. CDR3 size: 15 residues.

The chain joins TRBV29-1 to TRBJ2-5; D perhaps matches TRBD2 (5 bases). Trimming removed 3 bases from V and 5 bases from J, with 16 bases in between. The CDR3 loop spans 14 amino acids. The germline CDR1 and CDR2 sequences are SQVTM and ANQGSEA. For the CDR3, the DNA is TGCAGCGTTGATGTTTCGCGGGTGGAGGAGACCCAGTACTTC. Its protein product is CSVDVSRVEETQYF.